A selection of T cell receptor beta chains follows, all from one sample in a study of cytomegalovirus exposure and HLA in healthy donors. This table comes from immunoSEQ multiplex PCR, and its TCRdb copy is limited to in-frame clones, with some not included. This sample has fewer than 200,000 clones, with approximately 82% found just once. Sequenced sample: PBMCs. The receptors derive from a woman between 25 and 40 years old in good health and CMV-seronegative. Each CDR3 is given without its conserved first and last residue. Fields, in order: J gene, V gene, clone size, CDR3 length, CDR3 protein. A row's size may be missing; if present it is once, few, many or a size class.

TRBJ2-1,TRBV28,.,13,ASIAGGLRDNEQF
TRBJ2-1,TRBV9,.,13,ASSAGTGQYNEQF
TRBJ2-3,TRBV7-2,.,13,ASSMTGSSTDTQY
TRBJ1-2,TRBV4-3,.,12,ASSQEGGTGGYT
TRBJ2-7,TRBV18,.,13,ASSPQEHQSYEQY
TRBJ1-5,TRBV5-6,.,12,ASSLGSTSQPQH
TRBJ2-7,TRBV7-3,.,13,ASSPRDRGSYEQY
TRBJ2-6,TRBV4-2,.,16,ASSQEAGLYSGANVLT
TRBJ2-7,TRBV19,.,13,ASSIPGQGTYEQY
TRBJ2-5,TRBV15,.,13,ATSRNRGVEETQY
TRBJ2-3,TRBV28,.,13,ASSSGQISTDTQY
TRBJ2-1,TRBV5-1,.,13,ASSFLSGGNNEQF
TRBJ1-5,TRBV27,once,13,ASSSRGRGNQPQH
TRBJ1-2,TRBV9,.,13,ASSVGPENNYGYT
TRBJ1-4,TRBV21-1,few,13,ASIPPDIWNEKLF
TRBJ2-5,TRBV18,.,12,ASSPRRGGETQY
TRBJ2-3,TRBV28,.,16,ASSPPLSGSWRPDTQY
TRBJ2-2,TRBV6-5,once,13,ASSLQVTNTGELF
TRBJ1-5,TRBV6-6,.,13,ASSYSQRSNQPQH
TRBJ1-4,TRBV9,.,12,ASSVQGANEKLF
TRBJ2-7,TRBV4-3,.,14,ASSQGTSGGFYEQY
TRBJ2-5,TRBV21-1,once,13,ASNDRGYLGETQY
TRBJ1-5,TRBV18,few,13,ASSETGVSDQPQH
TRBJ1-1,TRBV29-1,.,12,SGKRQEPYTEAF
TRBJ2-4,TRBV9,once,11,ASSLGQWNIQY
TRBJ2-7,TRBV29-1,once,10,SVGRSSYEQY
TRBJ2-7,TRBV7-9,.,12,ASSLGQVTYEQY
.,TRBV4-2,.,14,ASSQEWSSGSYEQY
TRBJ2-7,TRBV5-1,.,11,ASSRWTGNEQY
TRBJ2-2,TRBV4-3,few,12,ASSPQRRTGELF
TRBJ2-3,TRBV5-1,.,13,ASSLGDRGSDTQY
TRBJ1-4,TRBV9,.,12,ASSVPSLPEKLF
TRBJ1-1,TRBV6-5,.,14,ASSYRPRTGASEAF